The sequence of this T cell receptor (beta chain) was determined in a study of blood T cell repertoires in COVID-19. Study-level background: Spain, Italy and the United States supplied samples that represented acute and convalescent COVID-19. Nucleic acid was either cDNA or gDNA, and it came from T cells, B-cell-depleted T cells, or PBMCs.

This clone was counted only a few times. The CDR3 totals 12 residues. Per the germline V gene, CDR1 is SNHLY and CDR2 is FYNNEI. V lost 3 bases and J 7 bases, leaving 4 bases between the germline ends. Only in-frame clones appear in the TCRdb table, and some are missing; sequencing was by immunoSEQ multiplex PCR. The sample shows about 85,000 clones, roughly 89% of them seen only once. The sequencing sample was made of peripheral blood. This receptor was taken from a man in his forties or fifties with acute or convalescent COVID-19. The chain couples TRBV2 to TRBJ1-6, with D unclear. The CDR3 DNA reads TGTGCCAGCAGTGACAGGAATTCACCCCTCCACTTT. Its protein product is CASSDRNSPLHF. Based on the CDR3 plus reference TRBV2 and TRBJ1-6, the full variable domain is EPEVTQTPSHQVTQMGQEVILRCVPISNHLYFYWYRQILGQKVEFLVSFYNNEISEKSEIFDDQFSVERPDGSNFTLKIRSTKLEDSAMYFCASSDRNSPLHFGNGTRLTVT.